A single sample is the source of the 28 T cell receptor beta chains below, sequenced in a study of Tregs in tolerant kidney transplant recipients. Using immunoSEQ multiplex PCR, the repertoire was profiled, and TCRdb retains in-frame clones only, with some absent. This table holds 50,000 or so clones, roughly 89% found once. The sample consisted of Tregs from blood. The receptors here all came from a human donor in good health.

This clone occurred a few times. V and J are TRBV6-6 and TRBJ1-4; D gene uncertain. Per the germline V gene, CDR1 is MNHNY and CDR2 is SVGAGI (reference sequence). V was cut by 2 bases and J by 7 bases, with 5 bases left in between. The CDR3 runs 12 residues. The CDR3 DNA reads as TGTGCCAGCAGTTACAGGGCTGAAAAACTGTTTTTT. Its translation is CASSYRAEKLFF.

The chain joins TRBV7-8 to TRBJ1-5; TRBD1 matches at 8 bases. Germline V lookup: CDR1 SGHVS, CDR2 FQNEAQ. V lost 2 bases, J lost 4 bases, and 7 bases stayed unmatched. CDR3 size: 16 residues. CDR3: CASSLTDRGANQPQHF. CDR3 DNA: TGTGCCAGCAGCTTAACAGACAGGGGAGCAAATCAGCCCCAGCATTTT.

The V gene is TRBV7-6, the J gene TRBJ2-7; 8 nucleotides line up with TRBD2. CDR3 length: 15 amino acids. Germline V gene data show CDR1 as SGHVS and CDR2 as FNYEAQ. The J segment lost 2 bases and the V segment lost 2 bases, leaving 5 bases of the junction unmatched. The CDR3 sequence is CASSLRSGTPYEQYF. In DNA form, the CDR3 reads TGTGCCAGCAGCTTACGTAGCGGGACGCCCTACGAGCAGTACTTC. Using reference TRBV7-6 and TRBJ2-7 for the parts outside the CDR3, the full variable domain is GAGVSQSPRYKVTKRGQDVALRCDPISGHVSLYWYRQALGQGPEFLTYFNYEAQQDKSGLPNDRFSAERPEGSISTLTIQRTEQRDSAMYRCASSLRSGTPYEQYFGPGTRLTVT.

The rearrangement joins TRBV13 to TRBJ1-2; the match to TRBD1 covers 10 bases. Unmatched junction bases numbered 6, after V lost 1 base and J lost 4 bases. Germline V gene sequence: CDR1 PRHDT, CDR2 FYEKMQ (reference sequence). This CDR3 has 16 amino acids. Here the CDR3 DNA reads TGTGCCAGCAGCTTAGCCCAGACAGGGGGCTTCTATGGCTACACCTTC. The encoded protein is CASSLAQTGGFYGYTF.

The chain employs TRBV5-1 and TRBJ2-5, with D unclear. Germline V gene sequence: CDR1 SGHRS, CDR2 YFSETQ. There are 14 residues in the CDR3. V lost 5 bases and J lost 1, with 12 bases in between. The chain's CDR3 is CASSARVSQETQYF. CDR3 in DNA: TGCGCCAGCAGTGCTCGGGTCTCCCAAGAGACCCAGTACTTC.

The rearrangement uses TRBV11-2 and TRBJ1-4; perhaps TRBD1 as D (6 bases). Between the trimmed V and J ends, which lost 5 bases and 0 bases, there was a span of 16 bases. The CDR3 covers 17 residues. The germline V gene has CDR1 SGHAT and CDR2 FQNNGV. Written as DNA, the CDR3 is TGTGCCAGCAGCGCGCACGGACAGTTCGCAACTAATGAAAAACTGTTTTTT. It is translated as CASSAHGQFATNEKLFF.

Here the CDR3 DNA reads TGCGCCAGCAGGGGAGAGCAGGGACGGAACACTGAAGCTTTCTTT. Protein product: CASRGEQGRNTEAFF. The V call is TRBV5-1, the J call TRBJ1-1, with D perhaps matching TRBD1 (5 bases). CDR3 length: 15 amino acids. The germline V gene has CDR1 SGHRS and CDR2 YFSETQ. V was pared by 5 bases and J by 1 base, with 15 bases between.

This clone was counted once. CDR3 amino acids: CASSLATTGRFEAFF. The CDR3 DNA reads TGTGCCAGCAGCTTAGCGACGACCGGACGGTTTGAAGCTTTCTTT. V and J are TRBV7-2 and TRBJ1-1; unclear D gene. Germline V gene data show CDR1 as SGHTA and CDR2 as FQGNSA. The V end was cut by 0 bases, the J end by 7 bases, with 15 bases between. The CDR3 spans 15 residues.

This chain uses TRBV2 with TRBJ2-7; D uncertain. Per germline, CDR1 SNHLY and CDR2 FYNNEI. V lost 3 bases and J lost 7, with 10 bases in between. The CDR3 has 12 residues. The CDR3, as DNA: TGTGCCAGCAGTGAGTTAAAGGAAGAGCAGTACTTC. It specifies CASSELKEEQYF.

This clone was detected only a few times. This CDR3 reads CASSWDSRNTEAFF. The CDR3 nucleotides are TGTGCCAGCAGTTGGGACAGCAGGAACACTGAAGCTTTCTTT. The chain combines TRBV27 with TRBJ1-1, with TRBD1 matching over 7 bases. This CDR3 contains 14 residues. Trimming cost V 4 bases and J 1 base; bases outside gene matches: 3. Germline CDR1 reads MNHEY; CDR2 reads SMNVEV (reference sequence).

This clone was picked up a small number of times. The chain combines TRBV18 with TRBJ1-1, with D unresolved. This CDR3 region has 13 residues. Trimming removed 1 base at V and 1 base at J, with 4 bases between. CDR1 is KGHSH, CDR2 LQKENI, per germline. The CDR3 loop is CASSPQGNTEAFF. The CDR3 DNA follows: TGTGCCAGCTCACCACAAGGGAACACTGAAGCTTTCTTT.

The V and J genes are TRBV4-1 and TRBJ2-3; D is unresolved. The V end was cut by 1 base, the J end by 3 bases, with 11 bases between. Germline V CDR1 and CDR2: MGHRA, YSYEKL. The CDR3 has 15 residues. CDR3 protein: CASSQGGPPTDTQYF. CDR3 nucleotide sequence: TGCGCCAGCAGCCAAGGCGGCCCCCCTACAGATACGCAGTATTTT.

This sequence joins TRBV10-3 and TRBJ1-2; no firm D call. V lost 6 bases and J lost 2, with 7 bases in between. The CDR3 is 12 amino acids. Germline V gives CDR1 ENHRY, CDR2 SYGVKD. CDR3: CAISDGNYGYTF. In DNA, the CDR3 is TGTGCCATCAGCGACGGAAACTATGGCTACACCTTC.

The chain joins TRBV2 to TRBJ1-5, with TRBD1 identical over 7 bases. Germline V CDR1 and CDR2: SNHLY, FYNNEI. The CDR3 totals 14 residues. V trimming: 6 bases; J trimming: 6 bases; junction bases outside the gene matches: 8. CDR3 loop: CASRTYTGAQPQHF. The CDR3 bases are TGTGCCAGCAGGACCTACACAGGGGCTCAGCCCCAGCATTTT. The full variable domain, rest sourced from reference TRBV2 and TRBJ1-5, is EPEVTQTPSHQVTQMGQEVILRCVPISNHLYFYWYRQILGQKVEFLVSFYNNEISEKSEIFDDQFSVERPDGSNFTLKIRSTKLEDSAMYFCASRTYTGAQPQHFGDGTRLSIL.

The V gene is TRBV10-3, the J gene TRBJ2-5; 10 bases match TRBD2. The J call may be incorrect, as the DNA end agrees better with TRBJ2-7. The V gene's germline CDR1 is ENHRY and CDR2 SYGVKD. There are 15 residues in the CDR3. Here the CDR3 DNA reads TGTGCCATCAGTCAGCGGACTAGCGGACTCTACGAGCAGTACTTC. The encoded protein is CAISQRTSGLYEQYF.

This chain links TRBV14 with TRBJ2-1; D ambiguous. The CDR3 extends over 14 amino acids. The ends were cut back, 2 bases at V and 4 bases at J, with 9 bases in the middle. Germline V gene data show CDR1 as SGHDN and CDR2 as FVKESK. The chain's CDR3 is CASSQLVRYNEQFF. Here the CDR3 DNA reads TGTGCCAGCAGCCAACTAGTTAGGTACAATGAGCAGTTCTTC.

The gene calls are TRBV9 and TRBJ2-5, with 9 positions matching TRBD2. CDR1 and CDR2 (germline): SGDLS, YYNGEE. The CDR3 length is 13 residues. V was pared by 6 bases and J by 3 bases, with 3 bases of the junction left unmatched. The DNA for the CDR3 is TGTGCCAGCAAGCGACTAGCGGAAGAGACCCAGTACTTC. Its protein is CASKRLAEETQYF.

J is TRBJ2-2 and V is TRBV18, with D tentatively TRBD2 (7 bases). The CDR3 has 15 residues. Per the germline V gene, CDR1 is KGHSH and CDR2 is LQKENI. The V gene lost 3 bases and the J gene lost 5 bases, with 13 bases spanning the gap. CDR3 in DNA: TGTGCCAGCTCACCGATCGGGGGGCCTACCGGGGAGCTGTTTTTT. Translated: CASSPIGGPTGELFF.

The V gene is TRBV5-8, the J gene TRBJ2-3, with a possible D match to TRBD2 (5 bases). Trimming stripped 1 base from V and 0 bases from J, with 9 bases between. Per the germline V gene, CDR1 is SGHTS and CDR2 is YDEGEE. The CDR3 is made up of 15 amino acids. The CDR3 protein is CASSLIGGSTDTQYF. In DNA, the CDR3 is TGTGCCAGCAGCTTGATCGGCGGGAGCACAGATACGCAGTATTTT.

The V gene is TRBV5-4, the J gene TRBJ2-2; TRBD1 might be the D (6 bases). This CDR3 has 14 amino acids. V lost 4 bases, J lost 4 bases, and 11 bases lay in between. Germline V gives CDR1 SGHNT, CDR2 YYREEE (reference sequence). CDR3 sequence: CASSRGSGTGELFF. The CDR3 bases are TGTGCCAGCAGCAGGGGGTCAGGCACCGGGGAGCTGTTTTTT.

This rearrangement joins TRBV6-5 to TRBJ2-3; 9 bases fit TRBD1. The V gene end was trimmed by 4 bases and the J gene end by 3 bases; junction bases not matched to a gene: 2. Germline lookup yields CDR1 MNHEY and CDR2 SVGAGI. This CDR3 is built from 14 residues. The CDR3 DNA is TGTGCCAGCAGTTGGACAGGGGAAACAGATACGCAGTATTTT. Translation gives CASSWTGETDTQYF.

The chain joins TRBV7-9 to TRBJ2-7; D may correspond to TRBD1 or TRBD2 (5 bases each). This CDR3 comprises 13 residues. Germline-derived CDR1 and CDR2 are SEHNR and FQNEAQ (reference sequence). V was shortened by 5 bases and J by 6 bases, with 14 bases between the two germline ends. The CDR3 region is CASSPRRGVEQYF. The CDR3 bases are TGTGCCAGCAGCCCCCGAAGAGGGGTCGAGCAGTACTTC.

On this clone itself: This same CDR3 is encoded by further DNA sequences in the sample. The chain has TRBV7-2 and TRBJ1-6, with D unresolved. Germline V gene lookup returns CDR1 SGHTA and CDR2 FQGNSA. The CDR3 runs to 15 residues. Trimming left V 0 bases short and J 3 bases short, with 6 bases between. CDR3 protein: CASSLALNYNSPLHF. As DNA, the CDR3 is TGTGCCAGCAGCTTAGCGCTGAACTATAATTCACCCCTCCACTTT. The whole variable domain, remainder taken from reference TRBV7-2 and TRBJ1-6, is GAGVSQSPSNKVTEKGKDVELRCDPISGHTALYWYRQSLGQGLEFLIYFQGNSAPDKSGLPSDRFSAERTGGSVSTLTIQRTQQEDSAVYLCASSLALNYNSPLHFGNGTRLTVT.

The genes are TRBV25-1 and TRBJ1-4; D is undetermined. V lost 11 bases and J lost 0, with 22 bases in between. The CDR3 covers 17 residues. Germline V gene lookup returns CDR1 MGHDK and CDR2 SYGVNS. The CDR3: CAYLRRKRNATNEKLFF. The DNA of the CDR3 is TGTGCCTACTTACGGCGGAAAAGGAATGCAACTAATGAAAAACTGTTTTTT.

The CDR3 sequence is CAIGPGRPGELFF. CDR3 DNA sequence: TGTGCCATCGGGCCTGGTCGGCCCGGGGAGCTGTTTTTT. The chain is built from TRBV10-3 and TRBJ2-2; D unresolved. Germline values: CDR1 ENHRY, CDR2 SYGVKD. This CDR3 region has 13 residues. V was clipped by 8 bases and J by 6 bases, with 13 bases between them.

This chain links TRBV5-1 with TRBJ2-1; weak D call: TRBD2 (5 bases). In germline, CDR1 is SGHRS, CDR2 YFSETQ. The CDR3 is 12 residues long. V was shortened by 1 base and J by 7 bases, with 6 bases between the two germline ends. The CDR3 region has the DNA TGCGCCAGCAGCTTGACGGGGAATGAGCAGTTCTTC. Its protein is CASSLTGNEQFF. The complete variable domain, with remaining parts taken from reference TRBV5-1 and TRBJ2-1, reads KAGVTQTPRYLIKTRGQQVTLSCSPISGHRSVSWYQQTPGQGLQFLFEYFSETQRNKGNFPGRFSGRQFSNSRSEMNVSTLELGDSALYLCASSLTGNEQFFGPGTRLTVL.

This chain joins TRBV10-3 and TRBJ1-2; no clear D. The CDR3 is 15 amino acids. Germline CDR1 and CDR2: ENHRY and SYGVKD. Trimming took 7 bases from V and 0 from J, leaving 15 bases between them. The CDR3 region has the DNA TGTGCCATCAATGAAAATCATCTGGCTAACTATGGCTACACCTTC. Translated, it gives CAINENHLANYGYTF.

Only one count was recorded for this clone. The chain uses TRBV5-1 and TRBJ2-5; TRBD2 might be the D (5 bases). Looked up from germline, CDR1 is SGHRS and CDR2 is YFSETQ. The CDR3 contains 14 residues. V was pared by 5 bases and J by 2 bases, with 13 bases between. The DNA of the CDR3 is TGCGCCAGCAGGCCGGGAACCAAGCAAGAGACCCAGTACTTC. It specifies CASRPGTKQETQYF.